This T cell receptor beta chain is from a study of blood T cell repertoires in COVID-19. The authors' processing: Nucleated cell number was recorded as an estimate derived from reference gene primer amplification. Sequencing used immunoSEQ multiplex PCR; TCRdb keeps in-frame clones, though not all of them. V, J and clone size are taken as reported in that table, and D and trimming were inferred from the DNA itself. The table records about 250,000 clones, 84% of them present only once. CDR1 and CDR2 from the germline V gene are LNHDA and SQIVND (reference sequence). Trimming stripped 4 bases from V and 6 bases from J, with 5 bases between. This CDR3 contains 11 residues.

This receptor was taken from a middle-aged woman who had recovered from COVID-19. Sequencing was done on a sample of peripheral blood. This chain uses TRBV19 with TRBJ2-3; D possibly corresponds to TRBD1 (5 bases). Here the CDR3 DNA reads TGTGCCAGTAGTAGGGGCGATACGCAGTATTTT. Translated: CASSRGDTQYF.